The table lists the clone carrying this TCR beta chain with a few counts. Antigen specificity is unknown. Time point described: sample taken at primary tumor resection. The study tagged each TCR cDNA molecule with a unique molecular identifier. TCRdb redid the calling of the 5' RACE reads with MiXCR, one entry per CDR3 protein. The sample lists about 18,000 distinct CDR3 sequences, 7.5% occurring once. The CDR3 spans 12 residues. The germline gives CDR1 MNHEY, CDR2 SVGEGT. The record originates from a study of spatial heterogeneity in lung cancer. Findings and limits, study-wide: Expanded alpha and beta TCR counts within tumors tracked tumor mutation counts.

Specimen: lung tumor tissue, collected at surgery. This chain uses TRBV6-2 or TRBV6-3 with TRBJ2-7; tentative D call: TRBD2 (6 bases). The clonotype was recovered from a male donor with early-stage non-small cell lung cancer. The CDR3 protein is CSTRGTPYEQYF. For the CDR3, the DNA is TGTTCCACCCGCGGGACCCCCTACGAGCAGTACTTC.